This entry lists 5 T cell receptor beta chains sequenced from one sample in a study of blood T cell repertoires in COVID-19. Sequencing used immunoSEQ multiplex PCR; TCRdb keeps in-frame clones, though not all of them. There are 130,000 or so clones in the sample; roughly nine tenths occur only once, and under 3% lies in the top ten. Sequenced material: peripheral blood. The receptors were sampled from a human donor with COVID-19, enrolled during active disease. The donor label of this sample is uncertain.

The chain links TRBV10-3 to TRBJ1-2, with D possibly TRBD1 on 5 matching bases. The CDR3 covers 13 residues. The V gene lost 10 bases and the J gene lost 4 bases, with 16 bases spanning the gap. Germline CDR1 reads ENHRY; CDR2 reads SYGVKD. The chain's CDR3 is CASREPRGYGYTF. DNA for the CDR3: TGTGCCAGCCGGGAGCCAAGGGGCTATGGCTACACCTTC.

The chain carries TRBV12-3 or TRBV12-4 and TRBJ1-1; 10 bases align to TRBD1. V shed 6 bases, J shed 10 bases, and the junction held 8 bases outside the gene matches. This CDR3 is 13 amino acids long. The CDR3 sequence is CASSRQGAFAAFF. The CDR3 bases are TGTGCCAGCAGCAGACAGGGGGCTTTCGCAGCTTTCTTT.

V usage is TRBV30 and J usage is TRBJ1-2; D gene unclear. V was pared by 1 base and J by 2 bases, with 11 bases between. Germline CDR1 GTSNPN, CDR2 SVGIG (reference sequence). CDR3 length: 14 residues. CDR3 DNA sequence: TGTGCCTGGAGTGGCGGGAGTTACAACTATGGCTACACCTTC. Its translation is CAWSGGSYNYGYTF.

This clone has a single count. The chain employs TRBV18 and TRBJ1-5; 7 nucleotides line up with TRBD1. The CDR3 extends over 13 amino acids. The germline V gene has CDR1 KGHSH and CDR2 LQKENI. Trimming took 6 bases from V and 5 from J; bases not matched to a gene: 4. CDR3 residues: CASSGTVDQPQHF. The CDR3 bases are TGTGCCAGCTCGGGGACAGTTGATCAGCCCCAGCATTTT.

The V and J genes are TRBV7-2 and TRBJ1-2, with D unresolved. This CDR3 region has 14 residues. Germline CDR1 is SGHTA and CDR2 is FQGNSA. Between the trimmed V and J ends, which lost 5 bases and 7 bases, there was a span of 17 bases. CDR3 coding DNA: TGTGCCAGCAGCCCCGGGGAAGGGTTGAGTGGCTACACCTTC. It yields the protein CASSPGEGLSGYTF.